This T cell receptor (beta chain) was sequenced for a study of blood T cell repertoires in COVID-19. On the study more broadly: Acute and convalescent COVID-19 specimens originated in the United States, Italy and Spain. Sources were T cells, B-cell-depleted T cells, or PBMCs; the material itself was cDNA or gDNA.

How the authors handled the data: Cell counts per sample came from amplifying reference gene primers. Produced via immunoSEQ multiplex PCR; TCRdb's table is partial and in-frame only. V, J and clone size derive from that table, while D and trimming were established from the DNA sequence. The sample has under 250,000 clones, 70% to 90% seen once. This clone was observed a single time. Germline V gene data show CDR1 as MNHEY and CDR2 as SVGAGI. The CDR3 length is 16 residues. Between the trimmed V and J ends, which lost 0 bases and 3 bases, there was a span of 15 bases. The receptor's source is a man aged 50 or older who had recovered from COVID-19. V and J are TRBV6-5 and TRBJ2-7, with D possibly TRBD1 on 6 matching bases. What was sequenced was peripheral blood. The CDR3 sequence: CASSYSPSGTNYEQYF. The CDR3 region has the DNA TGTGCCAGCAGTTACTCACCATCCGGGACAAACTACGAGCAGTACTTC.